Following are 9 T cell receptor beta chains from one sample sequenced in a study of CD8+ T cells in alopecia areata. RNA was isolated and reverse transcribed to cDNA, the sequencing template. Using immunoSEQ multiplex PCR, the repertoire was profiled, and TCRdb retains in-frame clones only, with some absent. This sample has about 210,000 clones, with 55% to 70% found just once. The treatment here: oral pan-JAK inhibitor, 5-10 mg twice daily. Sample: CD4+ T cells sorted from blood, taken at week 4, from a patient treated with tofacitinib. These receptors were taken from a human donor with alopecia areata.

This sequence joins TRBV4-3 and TRBJ2-2; maybe TRBD2 (7 bases). Per germline, CDR1 LGHNA and CDR2 YSLEER. The ends were cut back, 4 bases at V and 3 bases at J, with 12 bases in the middle. This CDR3 contains 15 residues. CDR3 protein: CASSPGGRYTGELFF. DNA for the CDR3: TGCGCCAGCAGCCCGGGGGGCAGATACACCGGGGAGCTGTTTTTT.

J is TRBJ2-6 and V is TRBV5-1; D may be TRBD1 (6 bases). CDR1 is SGHRS, CDR2 YFSETQ, per germline. The CDR3 is made up of 16 amino acids. V lost 4 bases, J lost 0 bases, and 11 bases lay in between. The CDR3 DNA is TGCGCCAGCAGCACCGGACAGTCCTCTGGGGCCAACGTCCTGACTTTC. Residues: CASSTGQSSGANVLTF. Filled out from reference TRBV5-1 and TRBJ2-6, the complete variable domain reads KAGVTQTPRYLIKTRGQQVTLSCSPISGHRSVSWYQQTPGQGLQFLFEYFSETQRNKGNFPGRFSGRQFSNSRSEMNVSTLELGDSALYLCASSTGQSSGANVLTFGAGSRLTVL.

The chain is built from TRBV4-1 and TRBJ1-3, with 7 nucleotides matching TRBD1. The CDR3 covers 16 residues. Trimming at V came to 2 bases and at J to 4 bases, leaving 8 bases not matched to a gene. CDR1 and CDR2 (germline): MGHRA, YSYEKL. The CDR3 bases are TGCGCCAGCAGCCAAAGTGGGCAGGGGGTGGGAAACACCATATATTTT. Translated: CASSQSGQGVGNTIYF.

This chain links TRBV14 with TRBJ2-1, with D possibly TRBD2 on 6 matching bases. Trimming removed 3 bases from V and 4 bases from J, with 10 bases in between. This CDR3 is built from 14 residues. Germline-derived CDR1 and CDR2 are SGHDN and FVKESK. As DNA, the CDR3 is TGTGCCAGCAGCCAGGCCGGGGGTTACAATGAGCAGTTCTTC. Amino acids: CASSQAGGYNEQFF.

This chain joins TRBV5-8 and TRBJ1-3; D remains ambiguous. The CDR3 has 14 amino acids. Between the trimmed V and J ends, which lost 0 bases and 0 bases, there was a span of 4 bases. Germline V gives CDR1 SGHTS, CDR2 YDEGEE. DNA of the CDR3: TGTGCCAGCAGCTTGGAGGGCTCTGGAAACACCATATATTTT. This codes for CASSLEGSGNTIYF.

The V and J genes are TRBV7-9 and TRBJ1-5, with D tentatively TRBD1 (5 bases). Trimming cost V 5 bases and J 4 bases, with 15 bases left between them. The CDR3 sequence is 15 residues long. In germline, CDR1 is SEHNR, CDR2 FQNEAQ (reference sequence). DNA for the CDR3: TGTGCCAGCAGCCCGGGCGGCAGGGATAATCAGCCCCAGCATTTT. This sequence encodes CASSPGGRDNQPQHF.

The chain combines TRBV5-1 with TRBJ1-2; 7 bases match TRBD1. CDR1 and CDR2 from the germline V gene are SGHRS and YFSETQ. The length of the CDR3 is 15 residues. V shed 4 bases and J 0 bases; nucleotides not matched to a gene: 6. CDR3 amino acids: CASSAGQETNYGYTF. The CDR3 coding sequence is TGCGCCAGCAGCGCTGGACAGGAGACTAACTATGGCTACACCTTC.

This chain connects TRBV23-1 to TRBJ1-3; D not certain. TRBV23-1 is an open reading frame, and its role is uncertain. This CDR3 comprises 15 residues. V was trimmed by 7 bases and J by 9 bases, leaving 22 bases between them. CDR3 coding DNA: TGCGCCAGCACCCGGCTCAGTTGGAAGTGGGTCACCATATATTTT. Translation: CASTRLSWKWVTIYF.

The rearrangement uses TRBV9 and TRBJ2-1; weak D call: TRBD2 (6 bases). The germline CDR1 and CDR2 sequences are SGDLS and YYNGEE. The CDR3 covers 15 residues. V was cut by 7 bases and J by 1 base, with 15 bases left in between. CDR3 in DNA: TGTGCCAGCGGACGTGCGGGGACGTCCTACAATGAGCAGTTCTTC. Its protein is CASGRAGTSYNEQFF.